The 15 T cell receptor beta chains below come from one sample, sequenced in a study of blood T cell repertoires in COVID-19. Here immunoSEQ multiplex PCR was the method, and the copy in TCRdb shows in-frame clones only, minus some. The data hold about 250,000 clones, with around 82% observed a single time. Sequences were obtained from peripheral blood. The receptors were gathered from a man aged 45-60 years with active or convalescent COVID-19.

V and J are TRBV29-1 and TRBJ1-1, with 10 bases fitting TRBD1. The V and J ends lost 7 bases and 1 base, in that order; junction bases with no gene match: 9. The CDR3 spans 15 residues. CDR1 and CDR2 from the germline V gene are SQVTM and ANQGSEA. As DNA, the CDR3 is TGCAGCGCCATTCCGGGACAGGGGCCGAACACTGAAGCTTTCTTT. Protein sequence: CSAIPGQGPNTEAFF.

This clone occurred a few times. The gene calls are TRBV29-1 and TRBJ1-1; D gene uncertain. In germline, CDR1 is SQVTM, CDR2 ANQGSEA. The V end was cut by 7 bases, the J end by 0 bases, with 12 bases between. CDR3 length: 13 residues. This chain's CDR3 is CSGVRLLNTEAFF. CDR3 bases: TGCAGCGGCGTGAGGCTCCTGAACACTGAAGCTTTCTTT.

The chain recombines TRBV10-3 with TRBJ1-2, with 8 bases aligning to TRBD1. The CDR3 is 11 residues long. The V gene end was trimmed by 5 bases and the J gene end by 9 bases; junction bases not matched to a gene: 2. The germline V gene encodes CDR1 ENHRY and CDR2 SYGVKD. CDR3 DNA sequence: TGTGCCATCAGTCGGGACAGGCGCTACACCTTC. Translation: CAISRDRRYTF.

The chain employs TRBV9 and TRBJ2-5; tentatively, D is TRBD1 (6 bases). Deletions cut 3 bases from V and 5 bases from J, with 17 bases between. Germline assignment: CDR1 SGDLS and CDR2 YYNGEE. The length of the CDR3 is 15 residues. CDR3 sequence reads: CASSEGTRGRETQYF. The CDR3 DNA reads TGTGCCAGCAGCGAGGGGACAAGAGGGCGGGAGACCCAGTACTTC.

This sequence joins TRBV7-6 and TRBJ1-6, with 7 bases aligning to TRBD1. V was clipped by 2 bases and J by 9 bases; unmatched bases: 13. The CDR3 loop spans 17 amino acids. CDR1 and CDR2 from the germline V gene are SGHVS and FNYEAQ. CDR3 in amino acids: CASSLSRPGQSISPLHF. CDR3 in DNA: TGTGCCAGCAGCTTAAGTCGCCCGGGACAGTCTATTTCACCCCTCCACTTT.

This clone was seen a handful of times. This chain links TRBV5-1 with TRBJ1-6; D is unresolved. V was pared by 5 bases and J by 0 bases, with 9 bases between. The CDR3 is 15 amino acids. CDR1 and CDR2 (germline): SGHRS, YFSETQ. The CDR3 DNA reads TGCGCCAGCAGAGGAGGGATCTCCTATAATTCACCCCTCCACTTT. Its protein product is CASRGGISYNSPLHF.

The V gene is TRBV25-1, the J gene TRBJ1-2; 8 bases map to TRBD1. The CDR3 is made up of 14 amino acids. Germline assignment: CDR1 MGHDK and CDR2 SYGVNS. The V and J ends lost 5 bases and 4 bases, in that order; junction bases with no gene match: 6. CDR3 nucleotides: TGTGCCAGCAGTAAAGGGACAGGATCCTATGGCTACACCTTC. Its protein product is CASSKGTGSYGYTF.

CDR3 nucleotides: TGTGCCAGCAGTACCCCGACAGGGGGTACTGAAGCTTTCTTT. Its protein product is CASSTPTGGTEAFF. The chain has TRBV6-5 and TRBJ1-1; TRBD1 matches at 9 bases. Germline CDR1 and CDR2: MNHEY and SVGAGI. CDR3 size: 14 residues. The ends lost 5 bases at V and 5 bases at J; junction bases unmatched: 6.

The chain couples TRBV7-9 to TRBJ2-6; TRBD1 matches 9 bases. The V gene's germline CDR1 is SEHNR and CDR2 FQNEAQ (reference sequence). The CDR3 has 17 residues. V gave up 3 bases and J gave up 0 bases; unmatched junction bases: 3. CDR3 nucleotide sequence: TGTGCCAGCAGCTTTGGGACAGGGATCTCTGGGGCCAACGTCCTGACTTTC. Translation gives CASSFGTGISGANVLTF.

The rearrangement uses TRBV28 and TRBJ2-7, with D maybe TRBD1 (6 bases). The V and J ends lost 7 bases and 4 bases respectively, with 8 bases between them. Looked up from germline, CDR1 is MDHEN and CDR2 is SYDVKM. The CDR3 length is 11 residues. The CDR3 reads CASNRGYEQYF. The CDR3 DNA reads as TGTGCCAGCAATAGGGGGTACGAGCAGTACTTC.

The chain has TRBV7-3 and TRBJ2-1; TRBD2 matches at 8 bases. Germline CDR1 SGHTA, CDR2 FQGTGA. The V segment lost 1 base and the J segment 9 bases; nucleotides outside the gene matches: 8. This CDR3 has 15 residues. CDR3 sequence (DNA): TGTGCCAGCAGCTTAAACCGGGGGGGCCGTGGTGAGCAGTTCTTC. It encodes CASSLNRGGRGEQFF.

The J gene is TRBJ1-5, the V gene TRBV29-1; 8 bases match TRBD1. Germline assignment: CDR1 SQVTM and CDR2 ANQGSEA. The CDR3 consists of 13 residues. After removal of 6 bases from V and 5 bases from J, the junction contained 6 bases not matched to a gene. The CDR3 loop is CSVLDRDDQPQHF. In DNA, the CDR3 is TGCAGCGTACTGGACAGGGACGATCAGCCCCAGCATTTT.

This sequence joins TRBV15 and TRBJ2-5, with 8 nucleotides matching TRBD2. CDR3 size: 15 residues. Germline trimming cut 2 bases from V and 3 bases from J; bases unmatched to any gene: 5. Germline CDR1 LNHNV, CDR2 YYDKDF (reference sequence). CDR3 sequence: CATSRPSAGEETQYF. CDR3 nucleotides: TGTGCCACCAGCAGACCCTCAGCGGGGGAAGAGACCCAGTACTTC.

CDR3 residues: CASSLEQNEQFF. In nucleotides, the CDR3 is TGTGCCAGCAGCTTAGAACAGAATGAGCAGTTCTTC. The chain recombines TRBV11-2 with TRBJ2-1; D gene ambiguous. The germline V and J ends were trimmed by 0 bases and 7 bases, with 4 bases remaining between them. The CDR3 runs 12 residues. From germline, CDR1 is SGHAT and CDR2 FQNNGV.

This sequence joins TRBV6-5 and TRBJ1-1; maybe TRBD1 (6 bases). The CDR3 is 14 amino acids. Trimming cost V 6 bases and J 1 base, with 12 bases left between them. Germline CDR1 reads MNHEY; CDR2 reads SVGAGI. The DNA of the CDR3 is TGTGCCAGCAGACCGGGACACTGGAACACTGAAGCTTTCTTT. As protein: CASRPGHWNTEAFF.